Listed here are 12 T cell receptor beta chains from one sample, sequenced in a study of beta chain features in type 1 diabetes. Every bit of the isolated RNA underwent reverse transcription, so sequencing read expressed TCRB transcripts. TCRdb's copy holds only in-frame clones and misses some; the assay was immunoSEQ multiplex PCR. The sample includes nearly 250,000 clones, around 65% of them seen just once. Sequenced material: naive CD4+ T cells from blood. The receptors stem from a man in his thirties or forties in good health.

The chain joins TRBV30 to TRBJ2-1; D remains unclear. Germline lookup yields CDR1 GTSNPN and CDR2 SVGIG (reference sequence). The CDR3 contains 11 residues. Trimming shortened V by 4 bases and J by 6 bases, and 7 bases separated the two germline ends. As DNA, the CDR3 is TGTGCCTGGACCAGAAGCAATGAGCAGTTCTTC. It encodes CAWTRSNEQFF.

The gene calls are TRBV5-6 and TRBJ1-6; no definite D call. The germline CDR1 and CDR2 sequences are SGHDT and YYEEEE. This CDR3 region has 13 residues. V was pared by 2 bases and J by 8 bases, with 8 bases between. The CDR3 loop is CASSLRKDSPLHF. The CDR3 bases are TGTGCCAGCAGCTTAAGAAAGGATTCACCCCTCCACTTT.

This clone has only a few counts. The chain combines TRBV30 with TRBJ1-1; D remains unclear. The CDR3 has 11 residues. CDR1 is GTSNPN, CDR2 SVGIG, per germline (reference sequence). V lost 1 base, J lost 3 bases, and 3 bases lay in between. This CDR3 reads CAWSDHTEAFF. CDR3 coding DNA: TGTGCCTGGAGTGACCACACTGAAGCTTTCTTT.

The V and J genes are TRBV7-8 and TRBJ2-1; D gene uncertain. The CDR3 covers 11 residues. The V and J ends lost 5 bases and 10 bases respectively, with 9 bases between them. Germline values: CDR1 SGHVS, CDR2 FQNEAQ. The DNA for the CDR3 is TGTGCCAGCAGCGGCTGGGCAGAGCAGTTCTTC. Amino acids: CASSGWAEQFF.

The V and J genes are TRBV28 and TRBJ2-3; TRBD2 aligns across 13 bases. The CDR3 extends over 16 amino acids. Germline V gene data show CDR1 as MDHEN and CDR2 as SYDVKM. V lost 5 bases to trimming and J lost 7 bases; unmatched junction nucleotides: 9. DNA for the CDR3: TGTGCCAGCAGTAGCTCGGGACTAGCGGGATTCCATACGCAGTATTTT. This translates into CASSSSGLAGFHTQYF.

This clone was observed a handful of times. V gene TRBV29-1 combines with J gene TRBJ2-1; 7 bases line up with TRBD2. This CDR3 comprises 12 residues. The ends lost 4 bases at V and 6 bases at J; junction bases unmatched: 3. CDR1 SQVTM and CDR2 ANQGSEA come from the germline V gene. CDR3 loop: CSVVGGSNEQFF. As DNA, the CDR3 is TGCAGCGTTGTCGGGGGGAGCAATGAGCAGTTCTTC.

The chain carries TRBV14 and TRBJ2-3; D not certain. Per germline, CDR1 SGHDN and CDR2 FVKESK. V shed 5 bases and J shed 4 bases, with 4 bases lying between them. The CDR3 runs 11 residues. The CDR3 here is CASSKADTQYF. CDR3 bases: TGTGCCAGCAGCAAAGCAGATACGCAGTATTTT.

Here the CDR3 DNA reads TGCGCCAGCAGCTCACAGGGGTCCGAGCAGTACTTC. Residues: CASSSQGSEQYF. The rearrangement links TRBV5-1 to TRBJ2-7; 7 positions match TRBD1. Germline V CDR1 and CDR2: SGHRS, YFSETQ. This CDR3 is built from 12 residues. J lost 6 bases, V lost 3 bases, and 3 bases had no gene match.

The chain employs TRBV2 and TRBJ2-1, with TRBD2 matching 7 bases. This CDR3 has 12 residues. Germline CDR1 SNHLY, CDR2 FYNNEI. The junction had 2 bases not matched to a gene; V was cut back by 5 bases and J by 7 bases. CDR3 nucleotides: TGTGCCAGCAGTCGTAGCGGGAATGAGCAGTTCTTC. Protein product: CASSRSGNEQFF.

The rearrangement uses TRBV30 and TRBJ2-1; TRBD2 matches at 12 bases. Germline trimming cut 2 bases from V and 7 bases from J; bases unmatched to any gene: 9. CDR1 GTSNPN and CDR2 SVGIG come from the germline V gene (reference sequence). This CDR3 has 16 residues. The CDR3 protein is CAWSPTLAGGLNEQFF. The CDR3 DNA sequence: TGTGCCTGGAGTCCGACACTAGCGGGAGGATTGAATGAGCAGTTCTTC.

This clone occurred once. This chain connects TRBV9 to TRBJ1-5; D not certain. The CDR3 spans 13 residues. Trimming stripped 4 bases from V and 3 bases from J, with 8 bases between. CDR1 is SGDLS, CDR2 YYNGEE, per germline. The CDR3 loop is CASSLADNQPQHF. The CDR3 DNA reads as TGTGCCAGCAGCCTAGCTGACAATCAGCCCCAGCATTTT.

In this sample, this clone turned up once. The chain couples TRBV7-8 to TRBJ2-1, with unresolved D. The ends were cut back, 3 bases at V and 3 bases at J, with 12 bases in the middle. Per the germline V gene, CDR1 is SGHVS and CDR2 is FQNEAQ. CDR3 size: 15 residues. The CDR3: CASSLGRSVYNEQFF. The CDR3 region has the DNA TGTGCCAGCAGCTTGGGTAGAAGCGTCTACAATGAGCAGTTCTTC.